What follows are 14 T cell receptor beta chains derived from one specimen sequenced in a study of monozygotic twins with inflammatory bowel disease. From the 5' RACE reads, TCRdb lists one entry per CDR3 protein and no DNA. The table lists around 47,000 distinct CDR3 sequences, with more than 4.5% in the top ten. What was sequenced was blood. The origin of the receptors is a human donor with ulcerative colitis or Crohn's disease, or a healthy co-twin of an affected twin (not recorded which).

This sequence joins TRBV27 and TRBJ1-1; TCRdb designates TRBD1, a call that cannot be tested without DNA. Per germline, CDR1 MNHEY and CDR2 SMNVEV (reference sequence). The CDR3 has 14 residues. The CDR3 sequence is CASSYRGANTEAFF.

The CDR3 sequence is CASSLENSRPQHF. The chain carries TRBV5-5 and TRBJ1-5. CDR1 is SGHKS, CDR2 YYEKEE, per germline (reference sequence). This CDR3 contains 13 residues.

CDR3: CASSSSFGQGYGYTF. This chain joins TRBV7-2 and TRBJ1-2; lacking DNA, the TRBD1 call made by TCRdb goes unchecked. There are 15 residues in the CDR3. CDR1 and CDR2 from the germline V gene are SGHTA and FQGNSA.

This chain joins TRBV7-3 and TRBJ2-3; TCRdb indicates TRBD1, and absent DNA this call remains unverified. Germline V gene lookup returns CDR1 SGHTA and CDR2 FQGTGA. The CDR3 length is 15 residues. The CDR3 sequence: CASSLQGSRTDTQYF.

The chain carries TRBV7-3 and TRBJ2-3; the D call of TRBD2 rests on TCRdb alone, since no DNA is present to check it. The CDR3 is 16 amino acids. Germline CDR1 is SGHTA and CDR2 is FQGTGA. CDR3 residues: CASSLNGRRHTDTQYF. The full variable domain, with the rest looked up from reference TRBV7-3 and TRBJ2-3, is GAGVSQTPSNKVTEKGKYVELRCDPISGHTALYWYRQSLGQGPEFLIYFQGTGAADDSGLPNDRFFAVRPEGSVSTLKIQRTERGDSAVYLCASSLNGRRHTDTQYFGPGTRLTVL.

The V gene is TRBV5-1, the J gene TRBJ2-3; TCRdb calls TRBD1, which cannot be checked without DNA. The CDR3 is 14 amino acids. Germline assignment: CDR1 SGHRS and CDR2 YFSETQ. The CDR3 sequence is CASTPGRYDDTQYF.

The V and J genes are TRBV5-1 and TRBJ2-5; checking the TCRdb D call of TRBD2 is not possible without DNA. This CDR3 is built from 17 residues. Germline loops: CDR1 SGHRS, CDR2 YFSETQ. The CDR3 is CASSPGTSGTVQETQYF.

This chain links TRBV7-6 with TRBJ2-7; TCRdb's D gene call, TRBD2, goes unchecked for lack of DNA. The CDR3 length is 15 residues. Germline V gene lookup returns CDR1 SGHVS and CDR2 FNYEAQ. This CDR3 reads CASSLGGTYSYEQYF. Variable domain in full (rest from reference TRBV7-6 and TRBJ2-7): GAGVSQSPRYKVTKRGQDVALRCDPISGHVSLYWYRQALGQGPEFLTYFNYEAQQDKSGLPNDRFSAERPEGSISTLTIQRTEQRDSAMYRCASSLGGTYSYEQYFGPGTRLTVT.

The CDR3 here is CSARSGGPNTEAFF. The chain links TRBV20-1 to TRBJ1-1; TCRdb lists TRBD1, though no DNA is available to test this call. The CDR3 runs to 14 residues. Germline values: CDR1 DFQATT, CDR2 SNEGSKA (reference sequence).

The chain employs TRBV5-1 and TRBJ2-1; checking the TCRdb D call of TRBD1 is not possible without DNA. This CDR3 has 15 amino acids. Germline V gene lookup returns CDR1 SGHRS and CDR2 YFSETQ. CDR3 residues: CASSEGQGIYNEQFF. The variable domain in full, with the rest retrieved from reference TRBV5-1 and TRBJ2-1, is KAGVTQTPRYLIKTRGQQVTLSCSPISGHRSVSWYQQTPGQGLQFLFEYFSETQRNKGNFPGRFSGRQFSNSRSEMNVSTLELGDSALYLCASSEGQGIYNEQFFGPGTRLTVL.

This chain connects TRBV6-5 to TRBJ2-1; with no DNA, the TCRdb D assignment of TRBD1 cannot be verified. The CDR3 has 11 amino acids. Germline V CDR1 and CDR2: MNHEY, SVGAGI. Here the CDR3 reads CASHKGGEQFF.

The CDR3 loop is CASRSLRGDSYNEQFF. J is TRBJ2-1 and V is TRBV7-9; TCRdb outputs TRBD2, but without DNA this stays unchecked. CDR3 length: 16 residues. Germline V lookup: CDR1 SEHNR, CDR2 FQNEAQ (reference sequence). The full variable domain, rest sourced from reference TRBV7-9 and TRBJ2-1, is DTGVSQNPRHKITKRGQNVTFRCDPISEHNRLYWYRQTLGQGPEFLTYFQNEAQLEKSRLLSDRFSAERPKGSFSTLEIQRTEQGDSAMYLCASRSLRGDSYNEQFFGPGTRLTVL.

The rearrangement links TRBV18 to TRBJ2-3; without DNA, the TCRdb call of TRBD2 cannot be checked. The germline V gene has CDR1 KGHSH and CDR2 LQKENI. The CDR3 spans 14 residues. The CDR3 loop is CASSGGLPTDTQYF.

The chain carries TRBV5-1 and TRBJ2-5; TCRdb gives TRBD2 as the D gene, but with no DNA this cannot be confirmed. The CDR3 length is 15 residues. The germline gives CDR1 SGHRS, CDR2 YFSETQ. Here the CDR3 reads CASSPGLVVVETQYF.